These T cell receptor beta chains were read from a single sample in a study of cytomegalovirus exposure and HLA in healthy donors. The repertoire was sequenced with immunoSEQ multiplex PCR; TCRdb's copy has only in-frame clones and lacks some. The sample lists roughly 110,000 clones, more than 75% seen once, with 10% to 15% in the top ten. The material sequenced was PBMCs. Receptors were obtained from a woman aged 40 to 50 in good health and CMV-seropositive. Each CDR3 is given with its conserved first and last residue. A D gene is named only where the DNA matches it firmly. Clone size appears in some rows only: once, few, many, or a class for an expanded clone.

v_call	clone_size	cdr3_length	j_call	d_call	cdr3_aa	cdr3_nt
TRBV7-9	.	15	TRBJ1-5	TRBD1	CASSPLQGSNQPQHF	TGTGCCAGCAGCCCCCTACAGGGGAGCAATCAGCCCCAGCATTTT
TRBV7-2	few	13	TRBJ2-5	.	CASSPSGEETQYF	TGTGCCAGCAGCCCAAGCGGTGAAGAGACCCAGTACTTC
TRBV4-1	.	14	TRBJ1-1	TRBD1	CASSQEWTGPEAFF	TGCGCCAGCAGCCAAGAATGGACAGGTCCTGAAGCTTTCTTT
TRBV7-8	.	14	TRBJ2-2	.	CASSLDRNTGELFF	TGTGCCAGCAGCTTGGACAGGAACACCGGGGAGCTGTTTTTT
TRBV6-1	.	13	TRBJ1-5	.	CASRLDSNQPQHF	TGTGCCAGCAGACTAGACAGCAATCAGCCCCAGCATTTT
TRBV6-5	once	15	TRBJ2-1	TRBD1	CASSQGQGSYNEQFF	TGTGCCAGCAGTCAAGGACAGGGCTCCTACAATGAGCAGTTCTTC
TRBV30	.	14	TRBJ1-2	TRBD1	CAWGTGFGTYGYTF	TGTGCCTGGGGGACAGGGTTCGGGACCTATGGCTACACCTTC
TRBV6-1	once	15	TRBJ1-2	.	CASSGTRGQSYGYTF	TGTGCCAGCAGCGGGACACGAGGACAGTCCTATGGCTACACCTTC
TRBV4-1	.	16	TRBJ1-1	.	CASSQEFLTDYTEAFF	TGCGCCAGCAGCCAAGAATTTCTGACGGACTACACTGAAGCTTTCTTT
TRBV5-1	few	17	TRBJ2-3	TRBD2	CASSTQSPLAATDTQYF	TGCGCCAGCAGCACGCAAAGTCCTCTAGCGGCCACAGATACGCAGTATTTT
TRBV7-8	.	15	TRBJ1-6	.	CASSLERGRSSPLHF	TGTGCCAGCAGCTTAGAGCGGGGGCGTAGTTCACCCCTCCACTTT
TRBV7-7	.	17	TRBJ2-3	.	CASTLLKTGSRTDTQYF	TGTGCTAGCACCCTACTAAAGACAGGTTCTAGGACAGATACGCAGTATTTT
TRBV7-8	.	14	TRBJ1-2	TRBD1	CASSTDRVGYGYTF	TGTGCCAGCAGCACGGACAGGGTCGGCTATGGCTACACCTTC